This entry lists 27 T cell receptor beta chains sequenced from one sample in a study of OX40 agonist ivuxolimab in advanced cancers. The repertoire was sequenced with immunoSEQ multiplex PCR; TCRdb's copy has only in-frame clones and lacks some. The sample has about 45,000 clones, roughly 80% seen once; the top ten hold roughly a tenth. The source material was CD4+ or CD8+ T cells sorted from blood, sampled in a trial of the OX40 agonist ivuxolimab. Every receptor here comes from an adult with an advanced solid tumor such as melanoma, head and neck, liver or kidney cancer.

The V gene is TRBV5-1, the J gene TRBJ2-1; 12 nucleotides agree with TRBD2. J was trimmed by 3 bases and V by 0 bases; bases with no gene match: 4. CDR1 and CDR2 from the germline V gene are SGHRS and YFSETQ. The CDR3 sequence is 17 residues long. CDR3: CASSLAVTSGSYNEQFF. The CDR3 DNA is TGCGCCAGCAGCTTGGCGGTGACTAGCGGGAGCTACAATGAGCAGTTCTTC.

This sequence joins TRBV2 and TRBJ2-3, with TRBD2 identical over 10 bases. The germline V gene encodes CDR1 SNHLY and CDR2 FYNNEI. The junction had 15 bases not matched to a gene; V was cut back by 6 bases and J by 3 bases. The CDR3 sequence is 18 residues long. CDR3 sequence: CASRGGTSEVVQTDTQYF. The CDR3 DNA is TGTGCCAGCAGGGGGGGGACTAGCGAGGTAGTACAAACAGATACGCAGTATTTT.

V is TRBV28 and J is TRBJ2-5, with 11 bases matching TRBD1. V trimming: 3 bases; J trimming: 7 bases; junction bases outside the gene matches: 7. CDR1 and CDR2 from the germline V gene are MDHEN and SYDVKM. The CDR3 is made up of 15 amino acids. The CDR3 nucleotides are TGTGCCAGCAGTTTTGGGGACAGGGGGTATGGGACCCAGTACTTC. Its translation: CASSFGDRGYGTQYF.

The rearrangement links TRBV18 to TRBJ2-1, with 8 bases that match TRBD2. CDR3 length equals 13 residues. V lost 6 bases to trimming and J lost 4 bases; unmatched junction nucleotides: 2. From germline, CDR1 is KGHSH and CDR2 LQKENI. The CDR3 DNA reads TGTGCCAGCTCCGGGGGGGCATACAATGAGCAGTTCTTC. Protein sequence: CASSGGAYNEQFF. The variable domain in full, with the rest retrieved from reference TRBV18 and TRBJ2-1, is NAGVMQNPRHLVRRRGQEARLRCSPMKGHSHVYWYRQLPEEGLKFMVYLQKENIIDESGMPKERFSAEFPKEGPSILRIQQVVRGDSAAYFCASSGGAYNEQFFGPGTRLTVL.

The V gene is TRBV6-1, the J gene TRBJ2-3, with 7 bases matching TRBD2. Trimming removed 3 bases from V and 2 bases from J; junction bases left unmatched: 5. Germline V CDR1 and CDR2: MNHNS, SASEGT. The CDR3 sequence is 15 residues long. The CDR3 DNA reads TGTGCCAGCAGTGAGGCAGCGGGGATCACAGATACGCAGTATTTT. This sequence encodes CASSEAAGITDTQYF.

In DNA form, the CDR3 reads TGTGCCAGCAGCTTAGCGCTTACGTCGAACACTGAAGCTTTCTTT. Amino acids: CASSLALTSNTEAFF. The chain combines TRBV7-8 with TRBJ1-1; no firm D call. Germline V gives CDR1 SGHVS, CDR2 FQNEAQ. Trimming stripped 0 bases from V and 1 base from J, with 9 bases between. This CDR3 contains 15 residues.

The rearrangement joins TRBV27 to TRBJ2-7; 9 bases fit TRBD1. With 3 bases clipped from V and 2 bases from J, the junction kept 8 bases outside the gene matches. This CDR3 spans 16 amino acids. Germline V lookup: CDR1 MNHEY, CDR2 SMNVEV (reference sequence). Written as DNA, the CDR3 is TGTGCCAGCAGTTTCCGAAGGGGACAGGGCACCTACGAGCAGTACTTC. As protein: CASSFRRGQGTYEQYF.

The rearrangement uses TRBV6-6 and TRBJ2-2; possible D gene TRBD1, 6 bases. This CDR3 is 16 amino acids long. Germline loops: CDR1 MNHNY, CDR2 SVGAGI (reference sequence). V was trimmed by 2 bases and J by 2 bases, leaving 12 bases between them. The DNA of the CDR3 is TGTGCCAGCAGTTACCCCACAGGGATTAACACCGGGGAGCTGTTTTTT. It encodes CASSYPTGINTGELFF.

This chain joins TRBV10-3 and TRBJ2-1; TRBD2 matches at 11 bases. Germline V gives CDR1 ENHRY, CDR2 SYGVKD. Trimming took 6 bases from V and 6 from J; bases not matched to a gene: 7. This CDR3 comprises 15 residues. Written as DNA, the CDR3 is TGTGCCATCAGACAGACTAGCGGGATGGGCAATGAGCAGTTCTTC. Its protein product is CAIRQTSGMGNEQFF.

The genes are TRBV30 and TRBJ1-1; D unresolved. The germline gives CDR1 GTSNPN, CDR2 SVGIG (reference sequence). Trimming left V 2 bases short and J 0 bases short, with 7 bases between. This CDR3 region has 13 residues. CDR3 sequence: CAWSQTLNTEAFF. CDR3 nucleotide sequence: TGTGCCTGGAGTCAGACCCTGAACACTGAAGCTTTCTTT.

V gene TRBV11-3 combines with J gene TRBJ2-1, with D perhaps TRBD2 (6 bases). The germline gives CDR1 SGHNT, CDR2 YENEEA. The CDR3 contains 13 residues. V lost 5 bases and J lost 9, with 14 bases in between. The CDR3 sequence: CASSPHLEGEQFF. The CDR3 DNA follows: TGTGCCAGCAGCCCCCATCTGGAGGGTGAGCAGTTCTTC.

This clone was seen a handful of times. V and J are TRBV19 and TRBJ2-1, with D hard to call. Per germline, CDR1 LNHDA and CDR2 SQIVND (reference sequence). The CDR3 length is 14 residues. Trimming stripped 6 bases from V and 8 bases from J, with 17 bases between. The CDR3 nucleotides read TGTGCCAGTAGGGCAGTGATGGCGGCCCATGAGCAGTTCTTC. Translated: CASRAVMAAHEQFF.

This chain connects TRBV5-1 to TRBJ1-3; no firm D call. CDR3 length: 15 amino acids. Germline CDR1 is SGHRS and CDR2 is YFSETQ. Trimming cost V 0 bases and J 0 bases, with 7 bases left between them. The CDR3: CASSLGDGSGNTIYF. The CDR3 region has the DNA TGCGCCAGCAGCTTGGGAGACGGCTCTGGAAACACCATATATTTT.

This chain links TRBV19 with TRBJ1-2, with D possibly TRBD1 on 5 matching bases. The CDR3 runs to 15 residues. CDR1 is LNHDA, CDR2 SQIVND, per germline (reference sequence). V was pared by 10 bases and J by 1 base, with 19 bases between. CDR3 nucleotide sequence: TGTGCCACAAAGAAGGGGCCCGAACTTAACTATGGCTACACCTTC. Translated, it gives CATKKGPELNYGYTF.

Remarks on this clone: The DNA is omitted, as the CDR3 cannot be located on it reliably, and the CDR3 follows TCRdb's listing. V gene TRBV2 combines with J gene TRBJ1-2. Ends included, the CDR3 has 15 residues. Germline CDR1 reads SNHLY; CDR2 reads FYNNEI. The CDR3 is CASSALFGAGFGYTF.

This sequence joins TRBV6-1 and TRBJ2-1; D remains ambiguous. Germline V gene lookup returns CDR1 MNHNS and CDR2 SASEGT. This CDR3 has 11 residues. Trimming shortened V by 3 bases and J by 10 bases, and 7 bases separated the two germline ends. The CDR3 spells CASSEELEQFF. CDR3 sequence (DNA): TGTGCCAGCAGTGAGGAGCTAGAGCAGTTCTTC.

The CDR3 here is CASSVEMYGEAFF. In DNA form, the CDR3 reads TGTGCCAGCAGCGTAGAGATGTATGGTGAAGCTTTCTTT. The gene calls are TRBV9 and TRBJ1-1; D unresolved. The V and J ends lost 0 bases and 7 bases respectively, with 10 bases between them. The CDR3 sequence is 13 residues long. Germline lookup yields CDR1 SGDLS and CDR2 YYNGEE.

The chain carries TRBV5-1 and TRBJ2-2; possibly TRBD1 for D (6 bases). Germline CDR1 SGHRS, CDR2 YFSETQ. The CDR3 loop spans 15 amino acids. Trimming removed 3 bases at V and 3 bases at J, with 12 bases between. CDR3 sequence reads: CASSSLQGYTGELFF. For the CDR3, the DNA is TGCGCCAGCAGCTCCTTACAGGGATACACCGGGGAGCTGTTTTTT.

The J gene is TRBJ2-3, the V gene TRBV11-3, with D unresolved. Germline CDR1 SGHNT, CDR2 YENEEA. The CDR3 length is 15 residues. V lost 0 bases and J 2 bases, leaving 9 bases between the germline ends. The CDR3 sequence: CASSLDGQHTDTQYF. DNA of the CDR3: TGTGCCAGCAGCTTAGACGGGCAACACACAGATACGCAGTATTTT. The full variable domain, with the rest looked up from reference TRBV11-3 and TRBJ2-3, is EAGVVQSPRYKIIEKKQPVAFWCNPISGHNTLYWYLQNLGQGPELLIRYENEEAVDDSQLPKDRFSAERLKGVDSTLKIQPAELGDSAVYLCASSLDGQHTDTQYFGPGTRLTVL.

CDR3 coding DNA: TGTGCCAGCAGCTTAACGACGGGAGGGTCAGATACGCAGTATTTT. Translation gives CASSLTTGGSDTQYF. This chain links TRBV7-9 with TRBJ2-3, with 8 nucleotides matching TRBD2. Per the germline V gene, CDR1 is SEHNR and CDR2 is FQNEAQ (reference sequence). The length of the CDR3 is 15 residues. Losses at the gene ends were 2 bases for V and 4 bases for J; bases not matched to a gene: 5.

The rearrangement links TRBV9 to TRBJ1-3; no definite D call. The V end lost 0 bases, the J end lost 3 bases, and 7 bases lay between the germline ends. From germline, CDR1 is SGDLS and CDR2 YYNGEE. The CDR3 totals 14 residues. CDR3 DNA: TGTGCCAGCAGCGTAGAAACAGTTGGAAACACCATATATTTT. Translated: CASSVETVGNTIYF.

This chain connects TRBV2 to TRBJ2-7; TRBD2 agrees at 7 bases. The length of the CDR3 is 14 residues. Unmatched junction bases numbered 10, after V lost 4 bases and J lost 7 bases. Germline loops: CDR1 SNHLY, CDR2 FYNNEI. The CDR3 spells CASSGVGLGREQYF. DNA of the CDR3: TGTGCCAGCAGTGGTGTCGGACTAGGTCGTGAGCAGTACTTC. Supplemented by reference TRBV2 and TRBJ2-7, the full variable domain reads EPEVTQTPSHQVTQMGQEVILRCVPISNHLYFYWYRQILGQKVEFLVSFYNNEISEKSEIFDDQFSVERPDGSNFTLKIRSTKLEDSAMYFCASSGVGLGREQYFGPGTRLTVT.

The V gene is TRBV5-1, the J gene TRBJ1-5, with TRBD1 matching over 7 bases. Germline CDR1 and CDR2: SGHRS and YFSETQ. The CDR3 runs to 16 residues. V shed 0 bases, J shed 9 bases, and the junction held 12 bases outside the gene matches. The CDR3 loop reads CASSLGTGSGGGPQHF. The CDR3 nucleotides read TGCGCCAGCAGCTTGGGGACAGGTAGCGGTGGGGGGCCCCAGCATTTT. The variable domain in full, with the rest retrieved from reference TRBV5-1 and TRBJ1-5, is KAGVTQTPRYLIKTRGQQVTLSCSPISGHRSVSWYQQTPGQGLQFLFEYFSETQRNKGNFPGRFSGRQFSNSRSEMNVSTLELGDSALYLCASSLGTGSGGGPQHFGDGTRLSIL.

The chain joins TRBV5-1 to TRBJ2-7; 7 bases map to TRBD2. Germline CDR1 and CDR2: SGHRS and YFSETQ. CDR3 length equals 15 residues. V trimming: 0 bases; J trimming: 2 bases; junction bases outside the gene matches: 5. The CDR3 DNA reads as TGCGCCAGCAGCTTGGCCGGCGGGAGCCCCTACGAGCAGTACTTC. Translated, it gives CASSLAGGSPYEQYF.

This clone was found a few times. The chain uses TRBV4-1 and TRBJ2-1; D is unclear. Germline values: CDR1 MGHRA, CDR2 YSYEKL. V lost 3 bases, J lost 0 bases, and 12 bases lay in between. The CDR3 has 16 amino acids. Written as DNA, the CDR3 is TGCGCCAGCAGCCACCTCGACATTCTCTCCTACAATGAGCAGTTCTTC. Translated: CASSHLDILSYNEQFF.

CDR3: CASSQDAGGANTGELFF. The CDR3 region has the DNA TGCGCCAGCAGCCAAGATGCAGGGGGCGCGAACACCGGGGAGCTGTTTTTT. The chain employs TRBV4-1 and TRBJ2-2; 8 bases fit TRBD1. Trimming at V came to 0 bases and at J to 0 bases, leaving 3 bases not matched to a gene. From germline, CDR1 is MGHRA and CDR2 YSYEKL. This CDR3 contains 17 residues.

This clone occurred a few times. J is TRBJ1-4 and V is TRBV5-1, with a weak D call TRBD1 (6 bases). The CDR3 runs to 14 residues. Trimming took 0 bases from V and 7 from J, leaving 10 bases between them. Germline V lookup: CDR1 SGHRS, CDR2 YFSETQ. The CDR3 coding sequence is TGCGCCAGCAGCTTGGACAGGGTAGCTGAAAAACTGTTTTTT. Protein sequence: CASSLDRVAEKLFF.